This T cell receptor (beta chain) emerged from a study of blood T cell repertoires in COVID-19. The overall study: Donors in the United States, Italy and Spain gave samples during acute or convalescent COVID-19.

This clone has just a few counts. Germline assignment: CDR1 LGHDT and CDR2 YNNKEL (reference sequence). This CDR3 has 15 residues. Between the trimmed V and J ends, which lost 5 bases and 10 bases, there was a span of 18 bases. Clones were read by immunoSEQ multiplex PCR, and TCRdb kept only the in-frame ones, dropping some. The data contain roughly 140,000 clones, just under 90% of them singletons. The origin of this receptor is an elderly woman with acute or convalescent COVID-19. This chain uses TRBV3-1 (or the pseudogene TRBV3-2) with TRBJ1-6; weak D call: TRBD1 (5 bases). The sample was peripheral blood. The CDR3 loop reads CASSGSKAGDSPLHF. Here the CDR3 DNA reads TGTGCCAGCAGCGGTAGCAAGGCGGGGGACTCACCCCTCCACTTT.